This T cell receptor (beta chain) was sequenced for a study of cytomegalovirus exposure and HLA in healthy donors listed by TCRdb under 2017. Looking at the study overall: In an earlier analysis of 587 of the donors, approximately 260 Gb of sequence data and 90 million to 120 million unique TCR beta sequences from some 170 million T cells were reported. Because of strong linkage in the cohort, five DR-DQ haplotypes were treated as single units for association and clustering. An early release covering around 630 HLA-typed donors comprised about 300 gigabases of sequencing data and 65 million to 100 million unique TCR sequences. The genetic ancestry cluster associated with self-reported Caucasian donors included over 65% of the 300 to 400 genotyped donors. A later genetic analysis took genome-wide SNP genotypes for about 55% of the 666 donors and used that subset as a discovery cohort. All discovery cohort repertoires had been generated using a single sequencing platform. To study patterns of TCR occurrence, a later analysis re-analyzed previously published TCR beta repertoires from just over 650 donors and added high-resolution HLA genotyping. The study was designed to test whether signatures of past pathogen exposure could be identified by cataloging public T cell receptors. Using immunosequencing, the study profiled T cell repertoires from approximately 700 subjects and related those repertoires to cytomegalovirus serostatus. HLA typing covered class I and class II loci at four-digit resolution. To decide whether each TCR beta V gene segment behaved as functional or pseudogenic, an earlier analysis of approximately 620 of the donors relied on high-throughput TCR beta sequencing. High-throughput TCR immunosequencing, statistical association of individual TCRs with disease status, and machine learning were combined to predict cytomegalovirus infection status. In addition to the first cohort of 650 to 750 subjects, a separate validation cohort of 120 different subjects was used. Donor age, sex, ethnicity and CMV serostatus were collected together with the repertoire data. The later analysis used no new phenotypic data to find candidate immune exposures, relying instead on TCR beta sequences and their occurrence across donors. Among about 390 genotyped donors of the cohort, an average of approximately 230,000 unique TCR beta nucleotide sequences were sequenced per donor, around 20% of them non-productive. Typing coverage varied by locus: roughly 629-640 donors for A, B, C, DRB1 and DQB1; approximately 520 for DQA1; some 610 for DPA1; around 490 for DPB1.

As regards this clone: It lacks a known antigen. No per-base quality is available; no much larger clone lies one base away.

From a lookup of the germline V gene, CDR1 and CDR2 are SGDLS and YYNGEE. The V and J ends are trimmed by 0 bases and 2 bases, leaving 6 bases between them. Spanning cysteine to phenylalanine, the CDR3 consists of 14 amino acids. Of all the DNA, just the CDR3 is kept, 42 bases in frame from base 1. The library was prepared using the immunoSEQ multiplex PCR assay. A mixture of 60 forward primers for TCR Vbeta segments and 13 reverse primers for TCR Jbeta segments was used in the multiplex PCR. Amplification of the CDR3 region of rearranged TCR beta genes was performed with a multiplex PCR assay on genomic DNA. The amplified TCR beta libraries were sequenced on the Illumina HiSeq System as 87-base-pair reads. The study's own analysis went as follows. In a later analysis, approximately 74 million unique TCR beta chains were counted across the 650 to 700 repertoires, and some 10 million of these chains were shared by at least two donors. Raw reads were error-corrected and collapsed into unique sequences with a nearest-neighbor algorithm that merged closely related sequences to remove PCR and sequencing errors. To assign V, D and J gene segments, CDR3 sequences were aligned to IMGT reference sequences. For a sequence to be retained, a match of at least six nucleotides was required to both a V gene segment and a J gene segment. A rearrangement counted as productive if the CDR3 had no stop codons and remained in frame with V and J, and every other rearrangement counted as non-productive. CDR3 was defined by IMGT convention, running from the second conserved V-encoded cysteine to the conserved J-encoded phenylalanine. The earlier analysis of 450 to 750 of the donors excluded any sequence lacking an unambiguous match to a single V gene segment. In an earlier analysis of approximately 590 of the donors, V segments were called functional above 56.7% productive rearrangements and were called segregating when the between-donor standard deviation exceeded 5%. A statistical classification framework was built to diagnose cytomegalovirus status from the catalog of TCR beta chain sequences. In a later analysis, TCR nucleotide sequences were compared against IMGT/GENE-DB human TR gene sequences so that V and J genes could be assigned. A later analysis assigned CDR3 sequences and most-parsimonious VDJ recombination scenarios with the TCRdist pipeline. A later analysis defined each TCR beta chain by its CDR3 amino acid sequence plus V-gene family, and excluded reads lacking a unique V-gene family. To address suspected cross-contamination and a sequencing artifact, a later analysis removed 450 to 700 highly shared, low-generation-probability nucleotide sequences. In a later analysis, a clonal expansion index was calculated for each public chain from normalized within-repertoire ranks of inferred template counts. In a later analysis, generation probabilities were computed with a VDJ recombination model fitted to out-of-frame rearrangements, and the resulting probabilities were checked against IGoR. A later analysis scored TCR-TCR, TCR-HLA and TCR-CMV co-occurrence with hypergeometric tests, applying a repertoire-size bias correction to TCR pairs. A later analysis estimated false discovery rates by permuting HLA or CMV assignments 20 times. A later analysis grouped co-occurring TCRs with DBSCAN, adding TCRdist sequence similarity when clustering within HLA-allele-positive subsets. For co-occurrence clustering, repertoires with fewer than 30,000 or more than 120,000 public chains were excluded, along with about five repertoires with anomalous nucleotide sharing. This is the immuneACCESS table as TCRdb keeps it, with only in-frame sequences that have V and J called. A part of the clones is gone; compared with another copy, unresolved V genes explain less than half, and the rest is unexplained. That table is the source of V, J and clone size, and D and trimming were worked out from the DNA. Counted in this sample were some 130,000 clones; approximately 80% of them appeared once. The top ten hold 2% to 2.5% of the sample.

The cohort comprised approximately 700 healthy bone marrow donors. At the time of sampling, every cohort member was nominally healthy, though immune exposures that went unrecorded were likely present. The donor tested CMV seronegative and was one of the 352 seronegative cohort members. A peripheral blood sample was collected from each donor, and TCR beta sequencing was performed on peripheral blood mononuclear cells. Genomic DNA was extracted from the blood cell samples with the Qiagen DNeasy Blood Extraction Kit. Here is what the overall study found, with its caveats: In a later analysis, TCR association rates were found to vary across HLA loci, with the most associated TCRs seen for DRB1 alleles and the fewest for HLA-C alleles. Because HLA typing was unavailable for some donors at each locus, only the typed subset was used in association tests. According to a later analysis, most CMV-associated TCR beta chains appeared to be HLA-restricted, and the HLA associations seemed to be driven largely by CMV exposure. In an earlier analysis of some 500 of the donors, most TCR beta V segments were observed in productive rearrangements about 90% or about 30% of the time, broadly matching IMGT annotations. For the cohort, immune exposure information was limited to CMV serostatus. In a later analysis, HLA-associated TCR beta chains showed more clonal expansion and lower generation probabilities than non-associated chains that were equally common. In the study, 150 to 200 TCR beta chains were listed as associated with cytomegalovirus. Linkage disequilibrium might explain the correlated functional status among segregating V segments, but an unknown experimental factor could not be ruled out. Strong co-occurrence of HLA alleles, especially DR and DQ, made assigning TCR associations to individual alleles difficult. In vitro tests confirmed that a few of the cytomegalovirus-associated TCR beta chains recognize cytomegalovirus antigens. The 87-base-pair reads could not distinguish some IMGT-functional V segments, including TRBV6-2 and TRBV6-3, so those segments were excluded. Specific HLA alleles were associated with 15,000 to 20,000 TCR beta sequences at a false discovery rate of 0.05 in a later analysis. Across donors, most TCR sequences were observed very rarely, whereas some public TCRs were present in many individuals. Several of the top co-occurrence clusters appeared to be linked to parvovirus B19, influenza, CMV and Epstein-Barr virus, according to a later analysis. The classifier was reported to diagnose cytomegalovirus status with high specificity and sensitivity in both the original cohort and the validation cohort. According to the authors, the approach could potentially be generalized to other disease states and immunological phenotypes. An association between a missense DCLRE1C variant and V-gene and J-gene trimming of TCR beta chains was found in a later genetic analysis and replicated in an independent cohort. Presence/absence analyses assumed roughly uniform sequencing depth across donors, an assumption that may not hold. A further reported finding was that TCR beta sequences accurately predicted the HLA-A and HLA-B alleles for most subjects in the first cohort. A group of highly shared sequence variants was considered likely to be a technical artifact of the sequencing pipeline. Because counts were too low, 15 to 20 rarely observed V segments, including chromosome 9 orphons, were left out of the earlier analysis of approximately 580 of the donors. According to a later genetic analysis, donors in an Asian-associated ancestry cluster had fewer N-insertions in productive TCRs than the roughly 700-donor mean. In this cohort, only TCR beta chains were sequenced, and detectable features were limited by the absence of alpha or paired-chain data.

This receptor was identified in a man aged 25 to 45 in good health and CMV-seronegative. Sequencing input: PBMCs. Here the chain combines TRBV9 and TRBJ1-3; TRBD1 is perhaps the D gene, given 5 matching bases. The CDR3 region: CASSVAGPGNTIYF. The nucleotides are TGTGCCAGCAGCGTAGCAGGGCCTGGAAACACCATATATTTT.